This entry describes one T cell receptor beta chain. The record originates from a study of blood T cell repertoires in COVID-19. Clones were read by immunoSEQ multiplex PCR, and TCRdb kept only the in-frame ones, dropping some. This sample yields about 300,000 clones, of which 86% are seen a single time; under 3% belongs to the top ten. Between the trimmed V and J ends, which lost 5 bases and 2 bases, there was a span of 14 bases. The CDR3 has 15 amino acids. CDR1 and CDR2 (germline): SGHTA, FQGNSA. The sequence was collected from a woman under 30 who had recovered from COVID-19. The chain combines TRBV7-2 with TRBJ2-3; the D gene is possibly TRBD2 (6 bases). The sample taken for sequencing was PBMCs or T cells enriched from blood (not recorded which). This chain's CDR3 is CASSLGTGFTDTQYF. The CDR3 DNA is TGTGCCAGCAGCCTCGGGACTGGGTTCACAGATACGCAGTATTTT. The full variable domain, its missing parts supplied by reference TRBV7-2 and TRBJ2-3, is GAGVSQSPSNKVTEKGKDVELRCDPISGHTALYWYRQSLGQGLEFLIYFQGNSAPDKSGLPSDRFSAERTGGSVSTLTIQRTQQEDSAVYLCASSLGTGFTDTQYFGPGTRLTVL.